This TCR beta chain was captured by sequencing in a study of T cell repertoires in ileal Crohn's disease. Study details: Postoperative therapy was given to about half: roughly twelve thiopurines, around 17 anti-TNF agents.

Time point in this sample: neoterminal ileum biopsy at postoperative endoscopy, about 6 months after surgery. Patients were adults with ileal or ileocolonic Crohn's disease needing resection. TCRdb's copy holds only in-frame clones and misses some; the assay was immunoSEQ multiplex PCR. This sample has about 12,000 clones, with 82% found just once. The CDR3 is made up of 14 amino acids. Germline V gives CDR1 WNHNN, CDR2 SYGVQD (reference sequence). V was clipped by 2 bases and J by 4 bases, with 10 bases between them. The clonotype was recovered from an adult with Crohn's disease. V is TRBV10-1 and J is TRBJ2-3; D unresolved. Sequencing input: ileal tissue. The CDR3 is CASSEKFGSDTQYF. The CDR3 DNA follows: TGCGCCAGCAGTGAGAAGTTCGGTTCAGATACGCAGTATTTT.